A selection of T cell receptor beta chains follows, all from one sample in a study of shared clonotypes between healthy human individuals. Repertoires were generated with immunoSEQ multiplex PCR, while TCRdb's copy carries only in-frame clones and drops some. In the table there are 2,100,000 or so clones, roughly 95% of which are singletons. Specimen: naive CD4+ T cells sorted from blood. Source of these receptors: a man between 18 and 29 years old in good health. Each CDR3 is given with its conserved first and last residue. The order of the fields is V gene, J gene, CDR3 protein.

V gene: TRBV19; J gene: TRBJ2-2; CDR3 protein: CASSPDRFTGELFF
V gene: TRBV4-1; J gene: TRBJ2-1; CDR3 protein: CASSQLPGQGALNEQFF
V gene: TRBV5-1; J gene: TRBJ2-7; CDR3 protein: CASSFLGGSLHEQYF
V gene: TRBV10-3; J gene: TRBJ1-1; CDR3 protein: CAISESVLRDIEAFF
V gene: TRBV28; J gene: TRBJ2-7; CDR3 protein: CASSSIEQYF
V gene: TRBV12-5; J gene: TRBJ2-2; CDR3 protein: CASGLGTVNTGELFF
V gene: TRBV2; J gene: TRBJ1-4; CDR3 protein: CASSVLGGEKLFF
V gene: TRBV28; J gene: TRBJ1-6; CDR3 protein: CASSPGDRGASPLHF
V gene: TRBV5-6; J gene: TRBJ2-1; CDR3 protein: CASSLVLAPERSSYNEQFF
V gene: TRBV30; J gene: TRBJ1-5; CDR3 protein: CAWSLGKPIAAGDQPQHF
V gene: TRBV7-2; J gene: TRBJ2-1; CDR3 protein: CATQLAGGTYNEQFF
V gene: TRBV5-8; J gene: TRBJ2-3; CDR3 protein: CASSLTGGGADTQYF
V gene: TRBV5-6; J gene: TRBJ2-7; CDR3 protein: CASSLGSIEYEQYF
V gene: TRBV6-1; J gene: TRBJ2-3; CDR3 protein: CASSEGPGGSTDTQYF
V gene: TRBV19; J gene: TRBJ1-1; CDR3 protein: CASARVRGDGAFF